This T cell receptor beta chain is from a study of blood T cell repertoires in COVID-19. At the level of the study: The study drew acute and convalescent COVID-19 samples from the United States, Italy and Spain.

From germline, CDR1 is SGHTA and CDR2 FQGTGA. Deletions cut 1 base from V and 1 base from J, with 13 bases between. CDR3 length: 16 amino acids. In the source study's methods: Researchers report that nucleated cell counts were estimated from reference gene primer amplification. Assay: immunoSEQ multiplex PCR; the TCRdb copy retains only in-frame clones and omits some. That table is the source of V, J and clone size, and D and trimming were worked out from the DNA. The table shows about 100,000 clones, with approximately 90% occurring only once. This TCR derives from a man in his sixties with acute or convalescent COVID-19. The chain is built from TRBV7-3 and TRBJ1-1, with D possibly being TRBD1 (6 bases). Sequencing input: peripheral blood. CDR3 nucleotide sequence: TGTGCCAGCAGCTTAATGACGGAGACAGGGAACACTGAAGCTTTCTTT. It translates to CASSLMTETGNTEAFF.